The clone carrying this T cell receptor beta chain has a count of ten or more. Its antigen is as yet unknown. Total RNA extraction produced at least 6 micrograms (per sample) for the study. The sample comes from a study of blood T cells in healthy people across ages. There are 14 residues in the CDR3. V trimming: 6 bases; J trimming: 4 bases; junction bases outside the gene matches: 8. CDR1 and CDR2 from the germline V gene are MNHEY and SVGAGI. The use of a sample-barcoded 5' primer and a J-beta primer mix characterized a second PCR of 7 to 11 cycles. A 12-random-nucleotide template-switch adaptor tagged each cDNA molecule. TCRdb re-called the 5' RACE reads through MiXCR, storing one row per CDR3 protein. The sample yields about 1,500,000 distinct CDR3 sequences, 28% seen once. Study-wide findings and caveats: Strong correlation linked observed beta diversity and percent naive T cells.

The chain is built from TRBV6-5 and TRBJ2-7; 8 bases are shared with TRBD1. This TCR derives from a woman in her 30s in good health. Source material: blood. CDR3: CASRRDRSRYEQYF. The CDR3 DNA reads TGTGCCAGCAGACGGGACAGGTCAAGGTACGAGCAGTACTTC.